This T cell receptor (beta chain) derives from a study of T cell repertoires in cytomegalovirus infection. In the study overall: Carrying CMV and the relevant HLA type showed in public TCR beta signatures.

Trimming took 0 bases from V and 5 from J; bases not matched to a gene: 9. In germline, CDR1 is DFQATT, CDR2 SNEGSKA (reference sequence). The CDR3 is made up of 16 amino acids. In TCRdb, the reads were re-called with MiXCR into one record per CDR3 protein. The sample includes around 450,000 distinct CDR3 sequences, around 11% of them seen just once. This clonotype was detected only a few times. The antigen remains unidentified. General observations from the study: In two of eight donors, the top clonotype was HLA-C-restricted CMV-specific.

Sequencing input: PBMCs. The sequence was collected from a human donor in good health (CMV status not recorded). Some clones in this sample may be carry-over from other donors' samples. The chain has TRBV20-1 and TRBJ2-1, with TRBD2 matching over 8 bases. The CDR3 DNA reads TGCAGTGCTAGAGATGCCACTAGCGGAGCACACAATGAGCAGTTCTTC. Protein sequence: CSARDATSGAHNEQFF.